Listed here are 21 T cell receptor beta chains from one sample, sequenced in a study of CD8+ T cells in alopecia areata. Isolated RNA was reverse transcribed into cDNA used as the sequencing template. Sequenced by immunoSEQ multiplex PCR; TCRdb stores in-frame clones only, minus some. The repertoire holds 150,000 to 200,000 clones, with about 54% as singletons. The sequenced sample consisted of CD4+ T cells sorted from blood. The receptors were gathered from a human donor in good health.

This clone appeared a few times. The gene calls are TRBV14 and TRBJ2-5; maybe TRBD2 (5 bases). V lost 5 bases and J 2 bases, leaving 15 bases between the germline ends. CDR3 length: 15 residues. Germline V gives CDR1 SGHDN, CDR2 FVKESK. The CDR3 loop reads CASSSLAGLQETQYF. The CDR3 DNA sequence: TGTGCCAGCAGCTCTTTAGCAGGACTTCAAGAGACCCAGTACTTC.

The CDR3 coding sequence is TGTGCCACCCAGGGCAGGGGACCTTACAATGAGCAGTTCTTC. Encoded protein: CATQGRGPYNEQFF. The chain links TRBV5-6 to TRBJ2-1; TRBD1 is a possible D gene (6 bases). With 9 bases removed from V and 4 bases from J, the gap between germline ends came to 17 bases. The CDR3 contains 14 residues. Germline values: CDR1 SGHDT, CDR2 YYEEEE.

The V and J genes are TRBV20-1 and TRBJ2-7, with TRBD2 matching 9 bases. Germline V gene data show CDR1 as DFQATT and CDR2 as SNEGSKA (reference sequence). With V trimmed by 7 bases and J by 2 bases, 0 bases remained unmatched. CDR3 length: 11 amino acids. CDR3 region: CSVAGAYEQYF. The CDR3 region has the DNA TGCAGTGTAGCGGGGGCCTACGAGCAGTACTTC.

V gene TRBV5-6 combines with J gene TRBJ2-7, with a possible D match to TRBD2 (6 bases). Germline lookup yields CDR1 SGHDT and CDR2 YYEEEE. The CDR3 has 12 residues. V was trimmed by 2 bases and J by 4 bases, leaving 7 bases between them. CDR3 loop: CASSFGRYEQYF. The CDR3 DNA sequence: TGTGCCAGCAGCTTCGGGAGATACGAGCAGTACTTC.

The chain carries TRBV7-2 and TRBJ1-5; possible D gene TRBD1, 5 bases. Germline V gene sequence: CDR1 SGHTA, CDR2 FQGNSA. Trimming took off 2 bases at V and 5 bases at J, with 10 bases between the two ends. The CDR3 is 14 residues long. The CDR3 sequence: CASSLRPGDQPQHF. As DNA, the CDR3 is TGTGCCAGCAGCTTAAGGCCGGGGGATCAGCCCCAGCATTTT.

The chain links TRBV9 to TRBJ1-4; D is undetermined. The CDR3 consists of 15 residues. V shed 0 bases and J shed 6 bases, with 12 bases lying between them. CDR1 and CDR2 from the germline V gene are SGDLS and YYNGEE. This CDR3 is CASSVGGKPDEKLFF. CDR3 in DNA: TGTGCCAGCAGCGTAGGTGGAAAACCGGATGAAAAACTGTTTTTT.

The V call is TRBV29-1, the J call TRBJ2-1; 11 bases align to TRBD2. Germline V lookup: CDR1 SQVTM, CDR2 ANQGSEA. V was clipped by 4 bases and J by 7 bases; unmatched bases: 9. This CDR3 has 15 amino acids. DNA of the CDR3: TGCAGCGTTGCCGGGACTAGCGGCCTTCCTAATGAGCAGTTCTTC. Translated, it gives CSVAGTSGLPNEQFF.

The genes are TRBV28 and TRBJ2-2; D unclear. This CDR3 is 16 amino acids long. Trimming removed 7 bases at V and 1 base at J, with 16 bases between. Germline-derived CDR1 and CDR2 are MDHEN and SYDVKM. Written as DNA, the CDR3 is TGTGCCAGCAACCTAGGTATCGGCCGGAACACCGGGGAGCTGTTTTTT. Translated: CASNLGIGRNTGELFF.

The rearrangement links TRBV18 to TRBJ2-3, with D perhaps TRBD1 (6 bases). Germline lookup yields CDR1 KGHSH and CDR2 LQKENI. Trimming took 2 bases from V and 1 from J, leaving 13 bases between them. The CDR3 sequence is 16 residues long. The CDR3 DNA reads TGTGCCAGCTCACCAGGTTCGGGACACCGCACAGATACGCAGTATTTT. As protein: CASSPGSGHRTDTQYF. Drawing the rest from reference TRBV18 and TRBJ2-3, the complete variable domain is NAGVMQNPRHLVRRRGQEARLRCSPMKGHSHVYWYRQLPEEGLKFMVYLQKENIIDESGMPKERFSAEFPKEGPSILRIQQVVRGDSAAYFCASSPGSGHRTDTQYFGPGTRLTVL.

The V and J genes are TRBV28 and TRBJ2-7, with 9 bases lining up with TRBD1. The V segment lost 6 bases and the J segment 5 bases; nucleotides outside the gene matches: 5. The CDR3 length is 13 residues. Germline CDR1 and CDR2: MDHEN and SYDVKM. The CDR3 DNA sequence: TGTGCCAGCAGAAACAGGGGGCCGGACGAGCAGTACTTC. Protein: CASRNRGPDEQYF.

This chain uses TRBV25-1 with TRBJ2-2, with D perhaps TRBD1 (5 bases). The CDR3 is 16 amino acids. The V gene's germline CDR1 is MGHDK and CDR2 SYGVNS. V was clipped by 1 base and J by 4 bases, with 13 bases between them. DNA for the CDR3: TGTGCCAGCAGTGAATTAGGCAGGGCATTCACCGGGGAGCTGTTTTTT. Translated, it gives CASSELGRAFTGELFF.

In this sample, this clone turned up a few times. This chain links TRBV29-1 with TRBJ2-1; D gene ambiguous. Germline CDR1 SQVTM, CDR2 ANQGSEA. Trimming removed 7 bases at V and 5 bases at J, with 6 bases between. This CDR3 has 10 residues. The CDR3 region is CSAADNEQFF. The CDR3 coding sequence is TGCAGCGCCGCGGACAATGAGCAGTTCTTC.

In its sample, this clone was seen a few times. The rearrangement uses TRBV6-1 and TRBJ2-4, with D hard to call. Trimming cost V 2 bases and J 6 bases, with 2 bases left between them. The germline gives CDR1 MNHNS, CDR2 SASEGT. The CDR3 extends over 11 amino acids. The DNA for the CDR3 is TGTGCCAGCAGTGAATCAAACATTCAGTACTTC. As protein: CASSESNIQYF.

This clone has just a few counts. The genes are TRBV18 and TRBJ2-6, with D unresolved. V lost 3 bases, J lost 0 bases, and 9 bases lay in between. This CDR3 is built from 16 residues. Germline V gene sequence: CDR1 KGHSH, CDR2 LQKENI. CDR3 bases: TGTGCCAGCTCACCCCTCCCGAGCTCTGGGGCCAACGTCCTGACTTTC. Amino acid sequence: CASSPLPSSGANVLTF.

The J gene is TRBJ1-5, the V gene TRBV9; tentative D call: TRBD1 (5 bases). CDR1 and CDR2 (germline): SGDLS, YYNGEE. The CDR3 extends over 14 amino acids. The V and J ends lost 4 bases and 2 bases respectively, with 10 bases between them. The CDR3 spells CASSRDPGNQPQHF. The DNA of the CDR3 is TGTGCCAGCAGCCGGGACCCGGGCAATCAGCCCCAGCATTTT.

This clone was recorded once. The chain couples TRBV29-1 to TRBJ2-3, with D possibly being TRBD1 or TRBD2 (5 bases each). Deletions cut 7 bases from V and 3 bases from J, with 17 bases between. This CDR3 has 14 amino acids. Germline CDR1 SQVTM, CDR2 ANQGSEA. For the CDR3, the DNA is TGCAGCGCCCCAGGGAGAGGAGCGACAGATACGCAGTATTTT. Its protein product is CSAPGRGATDTQYF.

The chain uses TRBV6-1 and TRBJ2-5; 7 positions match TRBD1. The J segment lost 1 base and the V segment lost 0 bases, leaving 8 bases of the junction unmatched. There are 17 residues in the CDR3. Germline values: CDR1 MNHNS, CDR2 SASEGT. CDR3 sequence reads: CASSEAAGTAFQETQYF. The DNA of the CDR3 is TGTGCCAGCAGTGAAGCGGCCGGGACAGCCTTCCAAGAGACCCAGTACTTC.

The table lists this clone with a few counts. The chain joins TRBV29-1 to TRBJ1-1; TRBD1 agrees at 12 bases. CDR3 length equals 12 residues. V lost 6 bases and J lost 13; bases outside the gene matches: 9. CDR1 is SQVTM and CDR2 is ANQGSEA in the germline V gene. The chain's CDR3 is CSVEGDRGPGFF. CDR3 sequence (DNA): TGCAGCGTCGAGGGGGACAGGGGGCCTGGTTTCTTT.

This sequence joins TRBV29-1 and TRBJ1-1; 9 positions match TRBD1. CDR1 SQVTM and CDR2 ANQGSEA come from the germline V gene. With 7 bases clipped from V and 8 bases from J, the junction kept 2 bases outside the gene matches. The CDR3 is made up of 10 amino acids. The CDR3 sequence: CSGGTGEAFF. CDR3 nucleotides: TGCAGCGGCGGGACAGGGGAAGCTTTCTTT.

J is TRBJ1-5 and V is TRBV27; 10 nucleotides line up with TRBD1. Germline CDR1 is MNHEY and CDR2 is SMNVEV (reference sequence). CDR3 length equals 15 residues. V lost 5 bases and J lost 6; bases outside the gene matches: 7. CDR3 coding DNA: TGTGCCAGCAGTCTCCTCGGACAGGGGGGTCAGCCCCAGCATTTT. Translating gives CASSLLGQGGQPQHF.

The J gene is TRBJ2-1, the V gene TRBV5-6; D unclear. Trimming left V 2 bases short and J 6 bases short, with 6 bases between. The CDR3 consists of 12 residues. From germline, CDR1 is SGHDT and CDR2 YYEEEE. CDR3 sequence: CASSFGFNEQFF. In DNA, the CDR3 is TGTGCCAGCAGCTTCGGGTTCAATGAGCAGTTCTTC.